The 25 T cell receptor beta chains given below trace back to one sample, sequenced in a study of blood T cell repertoires in COVID-19. The protocol was immunoSEQ multiplex PCR, while the TCRdb copy is restricted to in-frame clones and leaves out a portion. The sample lists 240,000 or so clones; roughly 90% were seen once. The sequenced sample was peripheral blood. These receptors originate from a man aged 55 to 70 who had recovered from COVID-19.

The chain links TRBV3-1 (or the pseudogene TRBV3-2) to TRBJ1-3; D might be TRBD1 (6 bases). The V gene's germline CDR1 is LGHDT and CDR2 YNNKEL (reference sequence). The V end was cut by 0 bases, the J end by 0 bases, with 9 bases between. This CDR3 comprises 16 residues. This CDR3 is CASSQEGGRSGNTIYF. The DNA for the CDR3 is TGTGCCAGCAGCCAAGAGGGGGGGCGCTCTGGAAACACCATATATTTT.

The chain has TRBV19 and TRBJ2-7; TRBD2 agrees at 12 bases. Germline CDR1 is LNHDA and CDR2 is SQIVND (reference sequence). This CDR3 is 15 amino acids long. Germline trimming cut 5 bases from V and 2 bases from J; bases unmatched to any gene: 4. The CDR3 DNA reads as TGTGCCAGTAGTCCCCGACTAGCGGGGGCCTACGAGCAGTACTTC. Translation gives CASSPRLAGAYEQYF. The full variable domain, with the rest looked up from reference TRBV19 and TRBJ2-7, is DGGITQSPKYLFRKEGQNVTLSCEQNLNHDAMYWYRQDPGQGLRLIYYSQIVNDFQKGDIAEGYSVSREKKESFPLTVTSAQKNPTAFYLCASSPRLAGAYEQYFGPGTRLTVT.

CDR3 DNA sequence: TGTGCCAGCAGTTTGGACTACTACGAGCAGTACGTC. Translation: CASSLDYYEQYV. The rearrangement joins TRBV12-3 or TRBV12-4 to TRBJ2-7; D is perhaps TRBD2 (6 bases). Trimming left V 3 bases short and J 3 bases short, with 6 bases between. This CDR3 comprises 12 residues.

The J gene is TRBJ1-2, the V gene TRBV3-1 (or the pseudogene TRBV3-2); TRBD1 matches at 7 bases. V gave up 4 bases and J gave up 2 bases; unmatched junction bases: 7. Per the germline V gene, CDR1 is LGHDT and CDR2 is YNNKEL (reference sequence). This CDR3 is built from 15 residues. Here the CDR3 DNA reads TGTGCCAGCAGCCCCTGGACAGGTACCAACTATGGCTACACCTTC. It specifies CASSPWTGTNYGYTF.

This sequence joins TRBV3-1 (or the pseudogene TRBV3-2) and TRBJ1-2, with D possibly TRBD1 on 5 matching bases. The CDR3 runs 12 residues. Trimming removed 1 base from V and 8 bases from J, with 8 bases in between. Germline V lookup: CDR1 LGHDT, CDR2 YNNKEL (reference sequence). The DNA of the CDR3 is TGTGCCAGCAGCCAAGGTGACAGCGGCTACACCTTC. This codes for CASSQGDSGYTF.

The chain has TRBV5-1 and TRBJ2-3, with 7 bases matching TRBD2. V lost 0 bases, J lost 8 bases, and 9 bases stayed unmatched. The CDR3 sequence is 15 residues long. The germline gives CDR1 SGHRS, CDR2 YFSETQ. The DNA of the CDR3 is TGCGCCAGCAGCTTGGCCGGCTATACGGGGGGTACGCAGTATTTT. Encoded protein: CASSLAGYTGGTQYF.

This sequence joins TRBV9 and TRBJ1-1; maybe TRBD1 (6 bases). Per the germline V gene, CDR1 is SGDLS and CDR2 is YYNGEE. V lost 4 bases and J lost 5, with 12 bases in between. The CDR3 extends over 13 amino acids. The DNA of the CDR3 is TGTGCCAGCAGCTCCAGGGGTCGGACTGAAGCTTTCTTT. The encoded protein is CASSSRGRTEAFF.

The CDR3 DNA reads TGTGCCAGCTCACCGAGGACAGAGGGGTTCAATCAGCCCCAGCATTTT. This gives the protein CASSPRTEGFNQPQHF. V and J are TRBV18 and TRBJ1-5; D may be TRBD1 (6 bases). Germline lookup yields CDR1 KGHSH and CDR2 LQKENI. The CDR3 is 16 residues long. V lost 3 bases to trimming and J lost 3 bases, with 15 bases between them.

The chain links TRBV5-1 to TRBJ1-3, with a possible D match to TRBD1 (5 bases). This CDR3 has 15 amino acids. The germline V and J ends were trimmed by 2 bases and 0 bases, with 9 bases remaining between them. Germline CDR1 and CDR2: SGHRS and YFSETQ. The CDR3 loop is CASSFTGDSGNTIYF. The DNA of the CDR3 is TGCGCCAGCAGCTTTACAGGTGACTCTGGAAACACCATATATTTT.

Concerning this clone itself: Compared with germline, one end of the junction differs, possibly owing to a read error. V is TRBV2 and J is TRBJ2-2; TRBD2 matches 11 bases. The CDR3 has 19 residues. Germline CDR1 is SNHLY and CDR2 is FYNNEI. CDR3 in amino acids: CASSEGLAGGSTNTGELFF. In nucleotides, the CDR3 is TGTGCCAGCAGCGAAGGTCTAGCGGGGGGATCAACGAACACCGGGGAGCTGTTTTTT.

This rearrangement joins TRBV2 to TRBJ1-4; 8 bases line up with TRBD1. Germline CDR1 SNHLY, CDR2 FYNNEI. The CDR3 length is 14 residues. V was pared by 7 bases and J by 5 bases, with 6 bases of the junction left unmatched. CDR3 sequence reads: CASILDRGNEKLFF. The CDR3 nucleotides read TGTGCCAGCATCTTAGACAGGGGCAATGAAAAACTGTTTTTT.

CDR3 sequence reads: CASSLRGGGTQETQYF. The CDR3 DNA sequence: TGCGCCAGCAGCTTGAGAGGCGGGGGCACCCAAGAGACCCAGTACTTC. The rearrangement uses TRBV5-1 and TRBJ2-5, with D possibly matching TRBD2 (7 bases). In germline, CDR1 is SGHRS, CDR2 YFSETQ. The CDR3 is 16 amino acids. V was cut by 1 base and J by 1 base, with 14 bases left in between.

The chain employs TRBV21-1 and TRBJ1-4. TRBV21-1 represents a pseudogene. This CDR3 has 17 residues. The CDR3 sequence is CASSPGGVPPSNEKLFF. CDR3 sequence (DNA): TGTGCCAGCAGCCCTGGAGGGGTCCCCCCCAGTAATGAAAAACTGTTTTTT.

The CDR3 DNA follows: TGTGCCAGCAGTTACACTAGCGGGAACAATGAGCAGTTCTTC. This codes for CASSYTSGNNEQFF. The chain has TRBV6-5 and TRBJ2-1; 10 nucleotides line up with TRBD2. J lost 5 bases, V lost 2 bases, and 0 bases had no gene match. Germline values: CDR1 MNHEY, CDR2 SVGAGI. This CDR3 spans 14 amino acids.

The rearrangement joins TRBV2 to TRBJ2-5; 8 nucleotides line up with TRBD2. The germline V gene has CDR1 SNHLY and CDR2 FYNNEI. This CDR3 is built from 15 residues. The V gene end was trimmed by 5 bases and the J gene end by 4 bases; junction bases not matched to a gene: 9. The CDR3 nucleotides read TGTGCCAGCAGTCCAGCGGGGGCGAGAGGAGAGACCCAGTACTTC. This gives the protein CASSPAGARGETQYF.

The chain couples TRBV7-9 to TRBJ1-5, with TRBD1 identical over 8 bases. The V segment lost 1 base and the J segment 6 bases; nucleotides outside the gene matches: 2. Germline V gene lookup returns CDR1 SEHNR and CDR2 FQNEAQ (reference sequence). This CDR3 is 14 amino acids long. The CDR3 protein is CASSLGQGTQPQHF. Written as DNA, the CDR3 is TGTGCCAGCAGCTTAGGACAGGGGACTCAGCCCCAGCATTTT.

J is TRBJ2-3 and V is TRBV9, with a tentative D call TRBD2 (5 bases). This CDR3 contains 15 residues. CDR1 and CDR2 from the germline V gene are SGDLS and YYNGEE. The V end was cut by 0 bases, the J end by 0 bases, with 8 bases between. This CDR3 reads CASSVAGKSTDTQYF. The CDR3 region has the DNA TGTGCCAGCAGCGTAGCGGGAAAAAGCACAGATACGCAGTATTTT.

This rearrangement joins TRBV27 to TRBJ2-3; 13 bases align to TRBD2. The CDR3 spans 19 residues. Germline CDR1 is MNHEY and CDR2 is SMNVEV (reference sequence). V was clipped by 1 base and J by 0 bases; unmatched bases: 7. The CDR3 sequence is CASSLWTSGGSGSTDTQYF. As DNA, the CDR3 is TGTGCCAGCAGTTTATGGACTAGCGGGGGATCAGGTAGCACAGATACGCAGTATTTT.

This chain connects TRBV15 to TRBJ2-6; 12 nucleotides match TRBD1. Germline CDR1 and CDR2: LNHNV and YYDKDF (reference sequence). V trimming: 0 bases; J trimming: 4 bases; junction bases outside the gene matches: 13. The CDR3 contains 21 residues. The CDR3 DNA follows: TGTGCCACCAGCAGAGATCGGGACAGGGGGCGTAGATCTCCGGGGGCCAACGTCCTGACTTTC. This translates into CATSRDRDRGRRSPGANVLTF.

The rearrangement joins TRBV28 to TRBJ2-7; D unresolved. CDR1 MDHEN and CDR2 SYDVKM come from the germline V gene. Trimming left V 7 bases short and J 0 bases short, with 7 bases between. CDR3 length: 12 residues. CDR3 loop: CASNEFSYEQYF. The CDR3 bases are TGTGCCAGCAACGAGTTCTCCTACGAGCAGTACTTC.

V usage is TRBV18 and J usage is TRBJ2-7; no clear D. Germline V CDR1 and CDR2: KGHSH, LQKENI. This CDR3 has 14 amino acids. Between the trimmed V and J ends, which lost 3 bases and 6 bases, there was a span of 15 bases. This CDR3 is CASSPNKVRSEQYV. For the CDR3, the DNA is TGTGCCAGCTCACCGAACAAGGTAAGGAGCGAGCAGTACGTC.

The chain uses TRBV5-1 and TRBJ1-4, with 8 nucleotides matching TRBD1. CDR3 size: 16 residues. The germline gives CDR1 SGHRS, CDR2 YFSETQ. The ends lost 0 bases at V and 5 bases at J; junction bases unmatched: 6. CDR3 sequence reads: CASSLGDRGYNEKLFF. CDR3 in DNA: TGCGCCAGCAGCTTGGGCGACAGGGGATACAATGAAAAACTGTTTTTT.

This rearrangement joins TRBV9 to TRBJ1-1; perhaps TRBD1 as D (5 bases). The CDR3 has 16 residues. The germline V and J ends were trimmed by 4 bases and 3 bases, with 19 bases remaining between them. CDR1 is SGDLS, CDR2 YYNGEE, per germline. The CDR3 loop reads CASSSGAGEGHTEAFF. CDR3 in DNA: TGTGCCAGCAGCAGCGGGGCCGGGGAGGGGCACACTGAAGCTTTCTTT.

Points on this clone: A read error may produce the germline difference seen at one junction end. The V gene is TRBV6-2 or TRBV6-3, the J gene TRBJ2-7; no firm D call. The CDR3 loop spans 14 amino acids. Germline V gives CDR1 MNHEY, CDR2 SVGEGT. The CDR3 coding sequence is TGTGCCAGCAGTTACGTCGGTAGCCGATACGAGCAGTATTTC. It translates to CASSYVGSRYEQYF.

This clone was recorded at least ten times. The chain recombines TRBV7-2 with TRBJ1-1; 9 nucleotides align to TRBD1. Germline values: CDR1 SGHTA, CDR2 FQGNSA. The CDR3 spans 13 residues. J was trimmed by 6 bases and V by 4 bases; bases with no gene match: 3. CDR3 DNA: TGTGCCAGCAGCTCTAGGGACAGGGCTGAAGCTTTCTTT. Protein sequence: CASSSRDRAEAFF.